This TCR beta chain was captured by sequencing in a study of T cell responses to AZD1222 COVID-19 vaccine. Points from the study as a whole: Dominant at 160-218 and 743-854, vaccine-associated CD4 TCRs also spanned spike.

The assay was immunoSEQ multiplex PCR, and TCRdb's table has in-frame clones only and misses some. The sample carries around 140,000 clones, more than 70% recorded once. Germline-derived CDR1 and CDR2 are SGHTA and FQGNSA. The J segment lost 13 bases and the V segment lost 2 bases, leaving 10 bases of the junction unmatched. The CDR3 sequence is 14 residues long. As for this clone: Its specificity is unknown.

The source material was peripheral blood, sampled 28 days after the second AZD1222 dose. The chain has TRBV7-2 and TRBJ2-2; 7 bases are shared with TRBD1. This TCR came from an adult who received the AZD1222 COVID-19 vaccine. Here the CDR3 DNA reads TGTGCCAGCAGCTTACCCAGACAGGGCAAGGGGCTGTTTTTT. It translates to CASSLPRQGKGLFF.